This passage covers 9 T cell receptor beta chains from one sample sequenced in a study of vaccination and CD4 T cells after COVID-19. At the Johns Hopkins FTIC core, DNA taken from cultured CD4+ T cells was sequenced by way of the Oncomine TCR Beta short-read assay. TCRdb passed the PCR reads through MiXCR, listing each CDR3 protein once. This sample has around 15,000 distinct CDR3 sequences, with 40% to 55% found just once. The treatment was: roughly ten-day PBMC culture with coronavirus spike peptide pools or control peptides (ViraFEST assay). These receptors are not linked to any known antigen. The sequenced sample was CD4+ T cells from blood, cultured in vitro. Every receptor here comes from a human donor who had recovered from COVID-19.

This clonotype was seen a handful of times. This chain links TRBV7-9 with TRBJ1-1; D unresolved. The germline CDR1 and CDR2 sequences are SEHNR and FQNEAQ (reference sequence). There are 14 residues in the CDR3. The ends were cut back, 1 base at V and 1 base at J, with 7 bases in the middle. The CDR3 is CASSLESANTEAFF. The CDR3 DNA is TGTGCCAGCAGCTTAGAATCGGCGAACACTGAAGCTTTCTTT.

The chain joins TRBV10-3 to TRBJ2-1, with TRBD2 matching over 10 bases. V lost 5 bases, J lost 3 bases, and 4 bases stayed unmatched. Germline loops: CDR1 ENHRY, CDR2 SYGVKD. The CDR3 has 15 amino acids. Here the CDR3 reads CAISFSGGSYNEQFF. Written as DNA, the CDR3 is TGTGCCATCAGTTTTAGCGGGGGGAGCTACAATGAGCAGTTCTTC.

This rearrangement joins TRBV20-1 to TRBJ1-5; a possible D gene is TRBD1 (6 bases). CDR1 and CDR2 (germline): DFQATT, SNEGSKA (reference sequence). The CDR3 extends over 16 amino acids. The CDR3 sequence: CRPAGERVVNDQPQHF. CDR3 sequence (DNA): TGCAGGCCAGCAGGGGAGCGGGTTGTCAACGATCAGCCCCAGCATTTT.

V gene TRBV27 combines with J gene TRBJ2-1, with 8 nucleotides matching TRBD1. The CDR3 is made up of 17 amino acids. The germline CDR1 and CDR2 sequences are MNHEY and SMNVEV (reference sequence). Trimming took 6 bases from V and 0 from J; bases not matched to a gene: 10. CDR3 sequence: CASRDPRGPISYNEQFF. CDR3 DNA sequence: TGTGCCAGCAGGGACCCCAGGGGGCCAATCTCCTACAATGAGCAGTTCTTC.

The chain is built from TRBV21-1 and TRBJ1-1; the listed D gene, TRBD1, was not tested against the DNA. TRBV21-1 is labeled a pseudogene. There are 17 residues in the CDR3. The CDR3 DNA sequence: TGTGCCAGCAGCAACGTGGCCGGTGGGGGCCTAAACACTGAAGCTTTCTTT. This codes for CASSNVAGGGLNTEAFF.

This clonotype was detected only a few times. This chain joins TRBV18 and TRBJ2-5; TRBD1 agrees at 11 bases. V trimming: 3 bases; J trimming: 6 bases; junction bases outside the gene matches: 6. Germline V CDR1 and CDR2: KGHSH, LQKENI. The CDR3 loop spans 15 amino acids. CDR3 DNA sequence: TGTGCCAGCTCACCCAGGACAGGGGGCGAACAGACCCAGTACTTC. Translating it yields CASSPRTGGEQTQYF.

The chain combines TRBV6-1 with TRBJ2-1; 10 bases match TRBD2. Germline trimming cut 8 bases from V and 5 bases from J; bases unmatched to any gene: 3. The CDR3 consists of 13 residues. The germline CDR1 and CDR2 sequences are MNHNS and SASEGT. The CDR3 sequence is CASLGLADNEQFF. CDR3 bases: TGTGCCAGCCTTGGACTAGCGGACAATGAGCAGTTCTTC.

V usage is TRBV19 and J usage is TRBJ1-2; no reliable D call. Germline loops: CDR1 LNHDA, CDR2 SQIVND (reference sequence). The CDR3 is made up of 14 amino acids. V was shortened by 3 bases and J by 7 bases, with 15 bases between the two germline ends. The CDR3 region has the DNA TGTGCCAGTAGTATTCAGACGGTAACGAGTGGCTACACCTTC. Translated: CASSIQTVTSGYTF.

This clonotype was detected only a few times. V and J are TRBV19 and TRBJ1-5; possibly TRBD1 for D (5 bases). This CDR3 region has 16 residues. Trimming removed 7 bases from V and 1 base from J, with 17 bases in between. Germline assignment: CDR1 LNHDA and CDR2 SQIVND (reference sequence). Here the CDR3 reads CASTPSGHRSNQPQHF. CDR3 bases: TGTGCCAGTACCCCATCGGGGCATCGAAGCAATCAGCCCCAGCATTTT. The full variable domain, in which reference TRBV19 and TRBJ1-5 provide the parts outside the CDR3, is DGGITQSPKYLFRKEGQNVTLSCEQNLNHDAMYWYRQDPGQGLRLIYYSQIVNDFQKGDIAEGYSVSREKKESFPLTVTSAQKNPTAFYLCASTPSGHRSNQPQHFGDGTRLSIL.